This section outlines one TCR beta chain sequence together with its context. Its antigen is unidentified. Genomic DNA from each subset was divided evenly over several immunoSEQ plates. The data were produced by immunoSEQ multiplex PCR, yet TCRdb's version contains in-frame clones alone and is incomplete. The data contain about 2.3 million clones, about nine tenths of them singletons. Germline V lookup: CDR1 ENHRY, CDR2 SYGVKD. Trimming left V 7 bases short and J 0 bases short, with 15 bases between. This CDR3 is 15 amino acids long. This entry is derived from a study of shared clonotypes between healthy human individuals. Whole-study context: With ages of 18 to 49, the donors were two women and a few men. Study results and limitations: The sharing of approximately 4.6% of naive CD4 clonotypes was seen across a handful of donors.

Specimen: naive CD4+ T cells from PBMCs. Subset described: CD45RA+ positively selected. The receptor was derived from a man aged 18-30 years in good health. Some clones in this sample may be carry-over from other donors' samples. The chain uses TRBV10-3 and TRBJ1-2; a weak D match, TRBD1 (5 bases). The CDR3 loop reads CAITPQQGPNYGYTF. CDR3 nucleotides: TGTGCCATCACCCCCCAGCAGGGACCTAACTATGGCTACACCTTC.